This T cell receptor beta chain was retrieved from a study of monozygotic twins with inflammatory bowel disease. As to this clonotype: Its antigen is unidentified.

Template switching was used to attach UMIs, which incorporated a 6-nucleotide sample barcode. For each CDR3 protein, TCRdb gives one entry from its re-call of the 5' RACE reads, without DNA. The sample totals 150,000 to 200,000 distinct CDR3 sequences. This CDR3 region has 14 residues. CDR1 and CDR2 (germline): ENHRY, SYGVKD. Findings and caveats of the study: Relative clonotype sharing with others was diminished in IBD patients versus healthy twins, particularly with disease activity. A reduction in TCRbeta diversity (inverse Simpson) was seen in IBD patients relative to healthy co-twins.

This chain connects TRBV10-3 to TRBJ2-5; without DNA, the TCRdb call of TRBD1 cannot be checked. Sequencing was performed on blood. This receptor was identified in a human donor with ulcerative colitis or Crohn's disease, or a healthy co-twin of an affected twin (not recorded which). The chain's CDR3 is CAISGGAAQETQYF.